This T cell receptor beta chain was identified in a study of CD8 T cells in ankylosing spondylitis (dated 2017 in TCRdb). Context from the whole study: The study set out to find disease-linked TCR variants by profiling T cell receptor beta repertoires in ankylosing spondylitis patients and healthy donors. The full study cohort comprised around 23 ankylosing spondylitis patients and 85 to 120 healthy donors. Peripheral blood was sampled, and synovial fluid was also collected from ankylosing spondylitis patients. The full study reports these points: Some motif variants had previously been reported in the synovial fluid and blood of reactive arthritis patients, which suggests shared mechanisms of disease initiation. In peripheral blood, the disease-linked clones were found at relatively low frequencies and had a CD8+ phenotype. Blood from ankylosing spondylitis patients appeared to be characterized by a TCR beta motif made up of seven or eight highly homologous amino acid variants. Significant enrichment of the disease-linked clones was reported in matched synovial fluid samples from ankylosing spondylitis patients.

From its cysteine to its phenylalanine, the CDR3 spans 17 amino acids. The kept DNA is CDR3 alone, 51 bases in frame from the first base. Reading the germline V gene (reference sequence) gives CDR1 LNHNV and CDR2 YYDKDF. V loses 0 bases of germline sequence and J loses 5 bases, and the interval between the two ends is 16 bases. For sequencing, an Illumina HiSeq 2500 was employed. TCR beta libraries were prepared by quantitative 5'-RACE with molecular barcodes. The original methods were these. Disease-linked TCR variants were identified with a new computational method built on a probabilistic model of VDJ rearrangement. TCRdb passed the public sequencing reads through fastp at Q25 and MiXCR, retaining productive beta sequences. Every entry covers one CDR3 protein and lists the most common genes and DNA from its rows. It is TCRdb's table, rather than the study itself, that gives the V and J calls and clone size. For this sample there are 700,000 to 850,000 distinct CDR3 sequences; 12% appear just once. In total, the top ten clones hold about 0.49% of the sample.

A word on this clonotype: Its antigen remains undetermined. Per-base qualities were not stored, and no clone one base away is much larger.

The sequenced material came from blood, either unsorted or a sorted T cell fraction (not recorded which). The sequence is built from TRBV15 and TRBJ2-2; the D gene assignment is perhaps TRBD1 or TRBD2, with each matching 6 bases. The receptor's source is a male donor with ankylosing spondylitis. The nucleotide sequence reads TGTGCCACCAGCAGAGATCTGACGGGGGCTCGAACCGGGGAGCTGTTTTTT. This yields the protein CATSRDLTGARTGELFF.